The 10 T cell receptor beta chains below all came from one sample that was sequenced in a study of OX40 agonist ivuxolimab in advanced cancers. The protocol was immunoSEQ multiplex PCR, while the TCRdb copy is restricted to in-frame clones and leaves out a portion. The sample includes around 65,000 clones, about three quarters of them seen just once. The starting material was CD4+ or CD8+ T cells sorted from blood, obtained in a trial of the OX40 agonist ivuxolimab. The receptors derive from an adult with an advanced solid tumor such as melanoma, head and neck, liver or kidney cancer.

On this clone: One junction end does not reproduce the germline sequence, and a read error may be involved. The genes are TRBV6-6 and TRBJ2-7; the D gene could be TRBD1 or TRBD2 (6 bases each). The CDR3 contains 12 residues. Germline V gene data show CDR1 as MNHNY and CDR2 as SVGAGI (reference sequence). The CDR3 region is CASSTGGYAQYF. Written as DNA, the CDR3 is TGTGCCAGCAGCACCGGGGGCTACGCGCAGTACTTC.

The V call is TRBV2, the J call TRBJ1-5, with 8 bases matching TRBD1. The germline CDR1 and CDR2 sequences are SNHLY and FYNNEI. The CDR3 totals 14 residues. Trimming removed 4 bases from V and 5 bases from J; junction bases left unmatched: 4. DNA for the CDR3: TGTGCCAGCAGTGGATCAGGGGGCCATCAGCCCCAGCATTTT. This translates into CASSGSGGHQPQHF.

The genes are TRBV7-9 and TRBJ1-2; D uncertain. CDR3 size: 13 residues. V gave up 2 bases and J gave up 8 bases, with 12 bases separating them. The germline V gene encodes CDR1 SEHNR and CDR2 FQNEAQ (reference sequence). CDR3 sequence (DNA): TGTGCCAGCAGCTTATCACCAGGAGGAGGCTACACCTTC. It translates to CASSLSPGGGYTF. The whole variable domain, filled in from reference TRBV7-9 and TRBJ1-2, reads DTGVSQNPRHKITKRGQNVTFRCDPISEHNRLYWYRQTLGQGPEFLTYFQNEAQLEKSRLLSDRFSAERPKGSFSTLEIQRTEQGDSAMYLCASSLSPGGGYTFGSGTRLTVV.

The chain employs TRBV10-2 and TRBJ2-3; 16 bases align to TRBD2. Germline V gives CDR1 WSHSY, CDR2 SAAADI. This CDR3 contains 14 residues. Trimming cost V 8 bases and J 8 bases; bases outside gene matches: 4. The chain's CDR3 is CASGTSGREATQYF. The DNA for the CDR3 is TGCGCCAGCGGGACTAGCGGGAGGGAAGCTACGCAGTATTTT.

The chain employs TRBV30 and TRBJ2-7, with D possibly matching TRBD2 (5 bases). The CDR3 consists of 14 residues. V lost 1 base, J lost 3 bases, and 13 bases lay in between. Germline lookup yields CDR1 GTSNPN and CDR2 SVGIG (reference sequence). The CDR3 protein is CAWSGVSGDYEQYF. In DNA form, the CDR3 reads TGTGCCTGGAGTGGGGTATCCGGGGACTACGAGCAGTACTTC.

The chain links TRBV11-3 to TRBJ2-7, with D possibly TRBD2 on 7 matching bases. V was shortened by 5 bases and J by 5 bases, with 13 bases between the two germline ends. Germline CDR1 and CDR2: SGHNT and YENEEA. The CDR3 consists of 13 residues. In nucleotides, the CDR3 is TGTGCCAGCAGCAACAGGGCGGGGGACGAGCAGTACTTC. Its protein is CASSNRAGDEQYF. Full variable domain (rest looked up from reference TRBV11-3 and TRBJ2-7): EAGVVQSPRYKIIEKKQPVAFWCNPISGHNTLYWYLQNLGQGPELLIRYENEEAVDDSQLPKDRFSAERLKGVDSTLKIQPAELGDSAVYLCASSNRAGDEQYFGPGTRLTVT.

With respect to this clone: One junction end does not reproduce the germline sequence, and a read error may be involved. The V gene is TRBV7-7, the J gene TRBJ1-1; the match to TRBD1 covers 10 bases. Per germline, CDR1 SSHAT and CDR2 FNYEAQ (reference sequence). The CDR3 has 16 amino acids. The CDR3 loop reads CASSPDRGHMNTEAFF. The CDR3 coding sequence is TGTGCTAGCAGCCCAGACAGGGGGCACATGAACACTGAAGCTTTCTTT.

As DNA, the CDR3 is TGTGCCAGCTCATTGGGCTCAGGGTTGGGAGATGAGCAGTTCTTC. This encodes CASSLGSGLGDEQFF. The chain couples TRBV18 to TRBJ2-1, with D perhaps TRBD1 or TRBD2 (5 bases each). Germline CDR1 KGHSH, CDR2 LQKENI. The CDR3 sequence is 15 residues long. V was trimmed by 5 bases and J by 8 bases, leaving 19 bases between them.

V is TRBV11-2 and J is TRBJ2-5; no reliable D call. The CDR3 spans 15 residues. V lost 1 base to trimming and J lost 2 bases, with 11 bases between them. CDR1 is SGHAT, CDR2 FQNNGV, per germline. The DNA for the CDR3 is TGTGCCAGCAGCTTAGGGGCAAGTCAACAAGAGACCCAGTACTTC. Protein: CASSLGASQQETQYF.

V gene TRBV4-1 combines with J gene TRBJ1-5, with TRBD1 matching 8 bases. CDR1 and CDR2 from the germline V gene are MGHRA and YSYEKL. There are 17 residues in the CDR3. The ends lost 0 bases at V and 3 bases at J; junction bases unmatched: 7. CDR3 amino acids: CASSQDPGQGSNQPQHF. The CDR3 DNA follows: TGCGCCAGCAGCCAAGATCCCGGACAGGGTTCCAATCAGCCCCAGCATTTT.